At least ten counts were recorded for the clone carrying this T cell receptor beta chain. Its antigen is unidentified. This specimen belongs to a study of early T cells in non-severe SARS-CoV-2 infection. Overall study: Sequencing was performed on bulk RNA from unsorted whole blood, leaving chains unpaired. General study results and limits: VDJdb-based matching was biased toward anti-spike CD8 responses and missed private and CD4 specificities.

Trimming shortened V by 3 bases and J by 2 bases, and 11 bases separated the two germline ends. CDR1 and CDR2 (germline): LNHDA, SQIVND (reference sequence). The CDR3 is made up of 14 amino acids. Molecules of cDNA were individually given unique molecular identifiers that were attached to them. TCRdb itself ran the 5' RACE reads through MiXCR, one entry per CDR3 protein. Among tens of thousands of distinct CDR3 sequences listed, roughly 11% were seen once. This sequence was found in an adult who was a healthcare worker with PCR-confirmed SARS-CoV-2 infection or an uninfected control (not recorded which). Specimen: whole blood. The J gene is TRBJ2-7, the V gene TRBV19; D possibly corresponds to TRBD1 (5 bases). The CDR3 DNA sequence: TGTGCCAGTAGTATGTCAGGGTTACCCTACGAGCAGTACTTC. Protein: CASSMSGLPYEQYF.